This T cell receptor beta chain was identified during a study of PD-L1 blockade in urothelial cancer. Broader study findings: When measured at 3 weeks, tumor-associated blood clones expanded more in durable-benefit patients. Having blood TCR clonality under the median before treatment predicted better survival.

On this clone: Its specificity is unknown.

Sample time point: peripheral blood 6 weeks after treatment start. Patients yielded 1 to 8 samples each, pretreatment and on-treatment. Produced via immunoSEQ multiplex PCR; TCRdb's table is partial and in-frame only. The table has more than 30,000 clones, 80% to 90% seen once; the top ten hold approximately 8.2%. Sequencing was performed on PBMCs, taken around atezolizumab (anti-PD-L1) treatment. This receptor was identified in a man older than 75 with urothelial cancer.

CDR3 coding DNA: TGTGCCAGCAGCTCCCCGAGCTCTGGAAACACCATATATTTT. Protein sequence: CASSSPSSGNTIYF. V is TRBV7-2 and J is TRBJ1-3; D remains ambiguous. Trimming took 4 bases from V and 0 from J, leaving 7 bases between them. The CDR3 is made up of 14 amino acids. The germline CDR1 and CDR2 sequences are SGHTA and FQGNSA. Together with reference TRBV7-2 and TRBJ1-3, the CDR3 gives the full variable domain: GAGVSQSPSNKVTEKGKDVELRCDPISGHTALYWYRQSLGQGLEFLIYFQGNSAPDKSGLPSDRFSAERTGGSVSTLTIQRTQQEDSAVYLCASSSPSSGNTIYFGEGSWLTVV.